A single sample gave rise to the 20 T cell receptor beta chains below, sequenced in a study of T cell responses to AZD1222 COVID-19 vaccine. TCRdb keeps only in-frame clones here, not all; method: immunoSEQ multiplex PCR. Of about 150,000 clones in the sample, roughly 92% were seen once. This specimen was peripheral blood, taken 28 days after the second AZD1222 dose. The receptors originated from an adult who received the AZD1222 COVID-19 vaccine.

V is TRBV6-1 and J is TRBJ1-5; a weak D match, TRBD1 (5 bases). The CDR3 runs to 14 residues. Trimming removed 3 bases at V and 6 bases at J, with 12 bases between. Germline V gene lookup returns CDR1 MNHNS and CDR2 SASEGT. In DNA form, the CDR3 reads TGTGCCAGCAGTGATATGTCAGGGTCTCAGCCCCAGCATTTT. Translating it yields CASSDMSGSQPQHF.

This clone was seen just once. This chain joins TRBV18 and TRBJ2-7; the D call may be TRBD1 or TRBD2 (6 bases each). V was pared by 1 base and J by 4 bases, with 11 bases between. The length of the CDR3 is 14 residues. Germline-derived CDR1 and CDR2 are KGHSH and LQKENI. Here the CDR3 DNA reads TGTGCCAGCTCACCACGGGGGGCGGGTTACGAGCAGTACTTC. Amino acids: CASSPRGAGYEQYF.

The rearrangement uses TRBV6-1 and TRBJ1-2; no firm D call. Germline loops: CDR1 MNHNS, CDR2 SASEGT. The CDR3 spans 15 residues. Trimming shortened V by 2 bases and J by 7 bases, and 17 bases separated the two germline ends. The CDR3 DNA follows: TGTGCCAGCAGTGAACTAGGGCAGCCCCTGGGTGGCTACACCTTC. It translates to CASSELGQPLGGYTF.

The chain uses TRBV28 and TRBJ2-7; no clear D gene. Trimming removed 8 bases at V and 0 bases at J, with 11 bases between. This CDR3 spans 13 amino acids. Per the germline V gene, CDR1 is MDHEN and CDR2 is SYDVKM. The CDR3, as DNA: TGTGCCAGCCGCGCAGTGAGCTCCTACGAGCAGTACTTC. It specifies CASRAVSSYEQYF.

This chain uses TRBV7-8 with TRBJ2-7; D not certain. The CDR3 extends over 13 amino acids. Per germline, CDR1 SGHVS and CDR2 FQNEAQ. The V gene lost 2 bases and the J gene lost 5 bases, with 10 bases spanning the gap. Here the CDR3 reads CASSLRLQDEQYF. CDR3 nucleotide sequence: TGTGCCAGCAGCTTACGTCTGCAGGACGAGCAGTACTTC.

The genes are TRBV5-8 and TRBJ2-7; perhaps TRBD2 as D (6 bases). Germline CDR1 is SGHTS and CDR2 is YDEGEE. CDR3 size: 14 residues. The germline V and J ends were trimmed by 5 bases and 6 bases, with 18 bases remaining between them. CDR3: CASRAWGGLSEQYF. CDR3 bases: TGTGCCAGCAGGGCGTGGGGAGGTCTGAGCGAGCAGTACTTC.

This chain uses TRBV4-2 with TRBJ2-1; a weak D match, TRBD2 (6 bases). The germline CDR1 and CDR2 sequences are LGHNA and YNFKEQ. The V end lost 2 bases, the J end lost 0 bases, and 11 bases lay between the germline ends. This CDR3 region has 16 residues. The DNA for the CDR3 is TGTGCCAGCAGCCAACCCGGGAGACTCTCCTACAATGAGCAGTTCTTC. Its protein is CASSQPGRLSYNEQFF.

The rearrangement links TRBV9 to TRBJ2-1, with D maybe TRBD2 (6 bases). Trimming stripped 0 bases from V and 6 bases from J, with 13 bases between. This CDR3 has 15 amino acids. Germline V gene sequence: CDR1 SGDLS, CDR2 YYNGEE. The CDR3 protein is CASSVDPVTSNEQFF. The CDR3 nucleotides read TGTGCCAGCAGCGTAGACCCCGTGACTAGCAATGAGCAGTTCTTC.

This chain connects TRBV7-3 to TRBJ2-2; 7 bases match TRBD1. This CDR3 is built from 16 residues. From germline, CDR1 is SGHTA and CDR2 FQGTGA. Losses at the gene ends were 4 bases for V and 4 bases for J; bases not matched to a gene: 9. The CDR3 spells CASSSPTGKGTGELFF. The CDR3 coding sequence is TGTGCCAGCAGCTCCCCGACAGGGAAGGGCACCGGGGAGCTGTTTTTT.

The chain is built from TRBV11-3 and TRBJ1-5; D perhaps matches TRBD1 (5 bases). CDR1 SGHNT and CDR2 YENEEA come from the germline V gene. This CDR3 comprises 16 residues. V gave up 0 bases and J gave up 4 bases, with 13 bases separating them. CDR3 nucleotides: TGTGCCAGCAGCTTAGATCTGAGGGGTAAGAATCAGCCCCAGCATTTT. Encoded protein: CASSLDLRGKNQPQHF.

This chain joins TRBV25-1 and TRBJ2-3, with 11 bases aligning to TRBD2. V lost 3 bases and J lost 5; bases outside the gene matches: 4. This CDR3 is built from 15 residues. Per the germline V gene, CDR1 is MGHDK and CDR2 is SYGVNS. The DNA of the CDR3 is TGTGCCAGCAGTGATAGCGGGAGGGCCATAGATACGCAGTATTTT. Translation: CASSDSGRAIDTQYF.

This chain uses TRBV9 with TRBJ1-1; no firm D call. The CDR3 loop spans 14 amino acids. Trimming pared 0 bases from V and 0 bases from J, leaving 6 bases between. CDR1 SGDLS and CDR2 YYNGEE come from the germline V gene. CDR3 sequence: CASSVGLLNTEAFF. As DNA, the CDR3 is TGTGCCAGCAGCGTAGGACTTCTGAACACTGAAGCTTTCTTT.

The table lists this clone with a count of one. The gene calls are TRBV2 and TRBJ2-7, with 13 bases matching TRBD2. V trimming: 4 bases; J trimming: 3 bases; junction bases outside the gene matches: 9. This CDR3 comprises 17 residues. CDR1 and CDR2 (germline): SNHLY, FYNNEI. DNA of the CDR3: TGTGCCAGCAGTGGCGATATTGGACTAGCGGGGGACTACGAGCAGTACTTC. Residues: CASSGDIGLAGDYEQYF.

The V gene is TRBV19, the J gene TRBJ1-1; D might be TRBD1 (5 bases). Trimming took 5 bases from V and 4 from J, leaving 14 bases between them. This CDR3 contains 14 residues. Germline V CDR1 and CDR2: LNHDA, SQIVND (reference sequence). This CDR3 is CASSASGGSTEAFF. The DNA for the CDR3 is TGTGCCAGTAGTGCTAGCGGGGGGAGCACTGAAGCTTTCTTT.

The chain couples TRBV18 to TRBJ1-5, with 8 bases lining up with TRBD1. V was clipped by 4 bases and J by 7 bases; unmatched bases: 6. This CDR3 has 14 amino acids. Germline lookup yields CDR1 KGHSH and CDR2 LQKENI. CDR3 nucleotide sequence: TGTGCCAGCTCACTCGGACAGGGTCGGCAGCCCCAGCATTTT. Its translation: CASSLGQGRQPQHF.

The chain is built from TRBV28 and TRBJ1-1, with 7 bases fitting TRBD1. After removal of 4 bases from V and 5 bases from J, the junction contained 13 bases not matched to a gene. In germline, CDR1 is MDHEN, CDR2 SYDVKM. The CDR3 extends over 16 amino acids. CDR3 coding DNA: TGTGCCAGCAGTTCCATACCTGGGGACAGAAAGACTGAAGCTTTCTTT. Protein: CASSSIPGDRKTEAFF.

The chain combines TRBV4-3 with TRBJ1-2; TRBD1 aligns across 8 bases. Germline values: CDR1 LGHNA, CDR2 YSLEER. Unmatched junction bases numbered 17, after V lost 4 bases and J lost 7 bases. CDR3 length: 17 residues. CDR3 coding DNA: TGCGCCAGCAGCCTTAACCCGACAGGGGTAGTATCATCTGGCTACACCTTC. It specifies CASSLNPTGVVSSGYTF.

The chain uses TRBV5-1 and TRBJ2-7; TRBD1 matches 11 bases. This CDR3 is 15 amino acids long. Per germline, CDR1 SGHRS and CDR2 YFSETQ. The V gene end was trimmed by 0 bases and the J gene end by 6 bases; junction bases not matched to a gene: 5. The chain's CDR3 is CASSLGTGGLVEQYF. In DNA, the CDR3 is TGCGCCAGCAGCTTGGGGACAGGGGGCTTGGTCGAGCAGTACTTC.

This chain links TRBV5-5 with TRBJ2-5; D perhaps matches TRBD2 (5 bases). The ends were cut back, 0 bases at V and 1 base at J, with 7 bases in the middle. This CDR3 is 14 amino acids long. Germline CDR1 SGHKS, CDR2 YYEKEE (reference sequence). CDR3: CASSLGAGQETQYF. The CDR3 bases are TGTGCCAGCAGCTTGGGGGCGGGCCAAGAGACCCAGTACTTC.

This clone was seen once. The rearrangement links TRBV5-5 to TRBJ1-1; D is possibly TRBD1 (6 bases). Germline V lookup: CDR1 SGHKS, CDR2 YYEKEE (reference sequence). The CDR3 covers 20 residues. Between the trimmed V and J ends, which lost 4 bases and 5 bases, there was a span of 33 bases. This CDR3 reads CASSLTDRGRFSRRGTEAFF. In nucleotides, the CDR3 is TGTGCCAGCAGCCTTACGGACCGGGGGCGCTTTAGTCGGCGGGGGACTGAAGCTTTCTTT.